One sample yielded the 8 T cell receptor beta chains listed below, sequenced in a study of OX40 agonist ivuxolimab in advanced cancers. Profiled with immunoSEQ multiplex PCR; TCRdb holds only in-frame clones, not every one. The sample has 50,000 to 65,000 clones, roughly nine tenths seen once; the top ten hold approximately 0.61%. Sequencing used CD4+ or CD8+ T cells sorted from blood, obtained in a trial of the OX40 agonist ivuxolimab. The receptors shown here come from an adult with an advanced solid tumor such as melanoma, head and neck, liver or kidney cancer.

The rearrangement joins TRBV7-9 to TRBJ2-2, with 7 nucleotides matching TRBD1. This CDR3 contains 15 residues. J lost 3 bases, V lost 5 bases, and 6 bases had no gene match. The germline V gene has CDR1 SEHNR and CDR2 FQNEAQ (reference sequence). The DNA for the CDR3 is TGTGCCAGCAGCCCCCGGGACAGTCACACCGGGGAGCTGTTTTTT. Encoded protein: CASSPRDSHTGELFF.

CDR3 sequence (DNA): TGTGCCAGTAGTACCCGACAGTACACCGGGGAGCTGTTTTTT. Translated: CASSTRQYTGELFF. The chain links TRBV19 to TRBJ2-2; a weak D match, TRBD1 (5 bases). Deletions cut 4 bases from V and 3 bases from J, with 9 bases between. This CDR3 comprises 14 residues. Germline-derived CDR1 and CDR2 are LNHDA and SQIVND (reference sequence).

The CDR3 nucleotides are TGTGCCAGCAACTCTGGTGGCGGGAGGGCCCTGTACGAGCAGTACTTC. This encodes CASNSGGGRALYEQYF. The chain uses TRBV28 and TRBJ2-7; 9 positions agree with TRBD2. Trimming at V came to 7 bases and at J to 4 bases, leaving 14 bases not matched to a gene. Germline V CDR1 and CDR2: MDHEN, SYDVKM. This CDR3 comprises 16 residues.

V is TRBV29-1 and J is TRBJ2-1; D remains ambiguous. The CDR3 loop spans 11 amino acids. Germline CDR1 SQVTM, CDR2 ANQGSEA. Trimming cost V 1 base and J 3 bases, with 1 base left between them. This CDR3 reads CSVEGYNEQFF. The CDR3 DNA reads TGCAGCGTTGAAGGCTACAATGAGCAGTTCTTC.

This clone was counted a single time. The chain carries TRBV21-1 and TRBJ2-5; no DNA check was done on the table's D call, TRBD2. TRBV21-1 is a pseudogene locus. This CDR3 spans 15 amino acids. The CDR3 DNA follows: TGTGCCAGCAGCAAAGATCGATCGGGGTTTCAGACCCAGTACTTC. This codes for CASSKDRSGFQTQYF.

The V gene is TRBV7-9, the J gene TRBJ2-1, with TRBD2 matching 8 bases. Germline CDR1 is SEHNR and CDR2 is FQNEAQ (reference sequence). The CDR3 loop spans 15 amino acids. The V and J ends lost 3 bases and 4 bases, in that order; junction bases with no gene match: 5. Here the CDR3 reads CASSLGLGPYNEQFF. The CDR3 DNA sequence: TGTGCCAGCAGCTTGGGACTAGGCCCTTACAATGAGCAGTTCTTC. Full variable domain (outside the CDR3, taken from reference TRBV7-9 and TRBJ2-1): DTGVSQNPRHKITKRGQNVTFRCDPISEHNRLYWYRQTLGQGPEFLTYFQNEAQLEKSRLLSDRFSAERPKGSFSTLEIQRTEQGDSAMYLCASSLGLGPYNEQFFGPGTRLTVL.

V gene TRBV27 combines with J gene TRBJ2-7; 7 nucleotides align to TRBD1. V trimming: 6 bases; J trimming: 2 bases; junction bases outside the gene matches: 7. The CDR3 spans 14 residues. Germline CDR1 and CDR2: MNHEY and SMNVEV (reference sequence). CDR3 bases: TGTGCCAGCAGACCGGGACAGACGCCCTACGAGCAGTACTTC. This encodes CASRPGQTPYEQYF.

V and J are TRBV19 and TRBJ2-7; 10 positions match TRBD1. The V gene end was trimmed by 5 bases and the J gene end by 3 bases; junction bases not matched to a gene: 1. Germline assignment: CDR1 LNHDA and CDR2 SQIVND (reference sequence). The CDR3 spans 13 residues. In DNA, the CDR3 is TGTGCCAGTAGTCGGACAGGGGGCTACGAGCAGTACTTC. Its translation is CASSRTGGYEQYF. Complete variable domain (other parts from reference TRBV19 and TRBJ2-7): DGGITQSPKYLFRKEGQNVTLSCEQNLNHDAMYWYRQDPGQGLRLIYYSQIVNDFQKGDIAEGYSVSREKKESFPLTVTSAQKNPTAFYLCASSRTGGYEQYFGPGTRLTVT.